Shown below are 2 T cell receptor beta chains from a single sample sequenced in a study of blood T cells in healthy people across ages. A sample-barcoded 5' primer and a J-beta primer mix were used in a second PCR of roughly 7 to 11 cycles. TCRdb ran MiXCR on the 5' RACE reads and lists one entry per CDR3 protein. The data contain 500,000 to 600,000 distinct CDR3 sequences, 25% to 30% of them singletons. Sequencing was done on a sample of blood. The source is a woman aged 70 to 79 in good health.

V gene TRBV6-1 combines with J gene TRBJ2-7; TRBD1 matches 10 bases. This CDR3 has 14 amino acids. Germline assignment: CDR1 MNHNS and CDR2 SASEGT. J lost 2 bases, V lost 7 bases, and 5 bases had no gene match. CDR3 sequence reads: CASKIGTGAYEQYF. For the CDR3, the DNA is TGTGCCAGCAAGATCGGGACAGGGGCCTACGAGCAGTACTTC.

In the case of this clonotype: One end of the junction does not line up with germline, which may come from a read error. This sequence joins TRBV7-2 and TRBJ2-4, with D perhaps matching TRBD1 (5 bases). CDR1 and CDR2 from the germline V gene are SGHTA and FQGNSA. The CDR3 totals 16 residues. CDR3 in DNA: TGTGCCAGCAGCACCCGACAGTCCTCTAGTGGAAACATTCGGTACTTC. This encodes CASSTRQSSSGNIRYF.